These 3 T cell receptor beta chains originate from one sample sequenced in a study of blood T cell repertoires in COVID-19. Repertoires were generated with immunoSEQ multiplex PCR, while TCRdb's copy carries only in-frame clones and drops some. The table has some 120,000 clones, 65% to 85% seen once; the top ten hold 1.5% to 2%. The sequenced material came from peripheral blood. The receptors were sampled from a man in his sixties or seventies with acute or convalescent COVID-19.

The DNA of the CDR3 is TGCGCCAGCAGCTTGGAGGCTTCAGGGGGTACTGGGGCCAACGTCCTGACTTTC. This sequence encodes CASSLEASGGTGANVLTF. The chain is built from TRBV5-1 and TRBJ2-6, with 7 bases aligning to TRBD1. Looked up from germline, CDR1 is SGHRS and CDR2 is YFSETQ. Losses at the gene ends were 0 bases for V and 2 bases for J; bases not matched to a gene: 8. The CDR3 runs to 18 residues.

A few counts support this clone. The chain carries TRBV24-1 and TRBJ2-1; 7 bases agree with TRBD1. J lost 4 bases, V lost 3 bases, and 11 bases had no gene match. Looked up from germline, CDR1 is KGHDR and CDR2 is SFDVKD. The CDR3 totals 17 residues. The CDR3 DNA is TGTGCCACCAGTGATCCGACCGGGACAGAGCTTTACAATGAGCAGTTCTTC. This encodes CATSDPTGTELYNEQFF.

This chain connects TRBV5-1 to TRBJ1-1; D ambiguous. This CDR3 spans 14 amino acids. Germline V gives CDR1 SGHRS, CDR2 YFSETQ. The V gene lost 0 bases and the J gene lost 2 bases, with 8 bases spanning the gap. This CDR3 is CASSLAQSNTEAFF. The CDR3 nucleotides are TGCGCCAGCAGCTTGGCACAGTCCAACACTGAAGCTTTCTTT.